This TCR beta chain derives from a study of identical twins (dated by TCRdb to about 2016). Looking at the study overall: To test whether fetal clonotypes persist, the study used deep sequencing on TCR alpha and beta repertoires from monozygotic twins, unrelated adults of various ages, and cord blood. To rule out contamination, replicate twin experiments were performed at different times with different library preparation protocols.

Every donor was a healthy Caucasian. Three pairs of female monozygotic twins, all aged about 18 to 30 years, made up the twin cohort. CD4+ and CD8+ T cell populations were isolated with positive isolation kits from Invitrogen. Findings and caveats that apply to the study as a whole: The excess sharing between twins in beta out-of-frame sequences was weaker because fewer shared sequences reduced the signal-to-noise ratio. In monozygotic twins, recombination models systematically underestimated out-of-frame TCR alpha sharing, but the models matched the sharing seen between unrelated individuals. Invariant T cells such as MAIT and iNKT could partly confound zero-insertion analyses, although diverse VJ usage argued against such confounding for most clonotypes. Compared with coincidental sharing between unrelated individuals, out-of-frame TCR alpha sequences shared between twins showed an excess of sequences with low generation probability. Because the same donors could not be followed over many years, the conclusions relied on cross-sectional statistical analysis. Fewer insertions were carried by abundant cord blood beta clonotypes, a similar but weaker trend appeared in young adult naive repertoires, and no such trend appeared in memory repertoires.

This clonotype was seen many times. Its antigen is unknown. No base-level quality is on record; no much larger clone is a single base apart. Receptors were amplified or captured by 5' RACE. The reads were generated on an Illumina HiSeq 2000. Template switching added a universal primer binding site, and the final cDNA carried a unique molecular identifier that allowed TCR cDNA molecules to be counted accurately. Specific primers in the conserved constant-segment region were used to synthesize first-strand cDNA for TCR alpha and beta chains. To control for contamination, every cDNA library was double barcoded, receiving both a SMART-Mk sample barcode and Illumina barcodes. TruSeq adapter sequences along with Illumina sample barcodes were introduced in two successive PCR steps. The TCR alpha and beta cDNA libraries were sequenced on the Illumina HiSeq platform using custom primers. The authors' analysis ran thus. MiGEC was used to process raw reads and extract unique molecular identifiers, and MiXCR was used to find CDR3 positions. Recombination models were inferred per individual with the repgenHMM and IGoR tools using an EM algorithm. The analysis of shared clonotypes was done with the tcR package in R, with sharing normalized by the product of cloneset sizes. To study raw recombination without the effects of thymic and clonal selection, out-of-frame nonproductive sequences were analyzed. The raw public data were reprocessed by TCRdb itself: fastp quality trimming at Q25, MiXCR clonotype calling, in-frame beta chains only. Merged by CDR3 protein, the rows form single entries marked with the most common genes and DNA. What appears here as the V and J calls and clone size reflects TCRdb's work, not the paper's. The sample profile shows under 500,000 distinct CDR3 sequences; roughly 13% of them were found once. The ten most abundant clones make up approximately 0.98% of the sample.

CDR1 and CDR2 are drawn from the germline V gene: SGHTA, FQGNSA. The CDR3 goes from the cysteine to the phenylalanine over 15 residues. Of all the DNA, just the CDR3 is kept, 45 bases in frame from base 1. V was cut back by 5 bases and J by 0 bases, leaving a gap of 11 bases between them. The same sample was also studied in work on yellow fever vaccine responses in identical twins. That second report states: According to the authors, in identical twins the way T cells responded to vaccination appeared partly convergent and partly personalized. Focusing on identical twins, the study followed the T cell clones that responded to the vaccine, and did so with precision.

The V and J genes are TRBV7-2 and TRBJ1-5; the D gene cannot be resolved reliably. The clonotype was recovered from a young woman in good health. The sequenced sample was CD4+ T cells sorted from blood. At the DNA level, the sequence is TGTGCCAGCAGCCGCGGGATTTATAGCAATCAGCCCCAGCATTTT. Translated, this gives CASSRGIYSNQPQHF.